The 2 T cell receptor beta chains below were found in one sample sequenced in a study of cytomegalovirus exposure and HLA in healthy donors. The primer mix had 60 Vbeta and 13 Jbeta primers. Produced via immunoSEQ multiplex PCR; TCRdb's table is partial and in-frame only. Of approximately 130,000 clones detected, around nine tenths appear once; the ten largest clones hold under 6.5%. Sequencing was carried out using PBMCs. Receptors originate from a woman aged 30 to 39 in good health and CMV-seronegative.

The chain's CDR3 is CASSQGLGGNQPQHF. The CDR3 coding sequence is TGCGCCAGCAGCCAAGGGTTGGGAGGCAATCAGCCCCAGCATTTT. The V gene is TRBV4-3, the J gene TRBJ1-5; no clear D gene. This CDR3 is 15 amino acids long. Looked up from germline, CDR1 is LGHNA and CDR2 is YSLEER. Trimming pared 1 base from V and 2 bases from J, leaving 9 bases between.

Comment on this clone: At the DNA level, this CDR3 is encoded by other sequences in the same sample as well. DNA of the CDR3: TGTGCTAGTGGTTTGAGATCTAAGGTTCGGGACAGAGAAAAAGATGAGCAGTTCTTC. Translation gives CASGLRSKVRDREKDEQFF. The chain has TRBV12-5 and TRBJ2-1; 7 bases map to TRBD1. V lost 2 bases and J lost 8; bases outside the gene matches: 21. Germline CDR1 reads LGHNT; CDR2 reads FRNRAP. The CDR3 runs 19 residues. Using reference TRBV12-5 and TRBJ2-1 for the parts outside the CDR3, the full variable domain is DARVTQTPRHKVTEMGQEVTMRCQPILGHNTVFWYRQTMMQGLELLAYFRNRAPLDDSGMPKDRFSAEMPDATLATLKIQPSEPRDSAVYFCASGLRSKVRDREKDEQFFGPGTRLTVL.